This T cell receptor beta chain was observed in a study of blood T cells in healthy people across ages. The study, taken as a whole, reports: Long-lived donors exceeded aged donors in naive CD4+ cells and diversity. No one knew whether donors had CMV, which possibly confounded expanded clonotype changes.

Primed by a sample-barcoded 5' primer and a J-beta primer mix, a second PCR proceeded for 7 to 11 cycles. TCRdb re-analysed the 5' RACE reads in MiXCR, keeping a single row per CDR3 protein. The sample carries about 680,000 distinct CDR3 sequences, 45% to 50% recorded once. Total RNA extraction produced at least 6 micrograms (per sample) for the study. A remark on this clonotype: Its antigen is unknown.

This CDR3 has 13 residues. The germline V gene encodes CDR1 SQVTM and CDR2 ANQGSEA. With 4 bases removed from V and 2 bases from J, the gap between germline ends came to 12 bases. The clonotype comes from a woman aged 55 to 70 in good health. The V call is TRBV29-1, the J call TRBJ2-7; TRBD1 is a possible D gene (7 bases). The sequenced material came from blood. The CDR3 DNA is TGCAGCGTTGGCCAGGGGGGTACCTACGAGCAGTACTTC. Its translation is CSVGQGGTYEQYF.